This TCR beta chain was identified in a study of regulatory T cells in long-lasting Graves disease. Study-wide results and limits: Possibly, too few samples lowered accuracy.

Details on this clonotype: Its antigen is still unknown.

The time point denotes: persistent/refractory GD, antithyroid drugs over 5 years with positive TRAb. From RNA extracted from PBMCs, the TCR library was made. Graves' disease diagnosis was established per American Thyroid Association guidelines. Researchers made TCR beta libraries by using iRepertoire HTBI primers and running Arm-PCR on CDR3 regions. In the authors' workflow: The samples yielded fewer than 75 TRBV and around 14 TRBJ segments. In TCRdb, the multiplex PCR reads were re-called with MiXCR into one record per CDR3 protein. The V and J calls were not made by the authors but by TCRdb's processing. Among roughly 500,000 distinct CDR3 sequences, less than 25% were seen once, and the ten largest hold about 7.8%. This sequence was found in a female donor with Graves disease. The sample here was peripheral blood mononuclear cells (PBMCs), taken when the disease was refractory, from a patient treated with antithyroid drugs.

The CDR3 coding sequence is TGTGCCAGCCCACGAGTACCGGGACAGGGTTCCTACGAGCAGTACTTC. This sequence encodes CASPRVPGQGSYEQYF. The V and J genes are TRBV18 and TRBJ2-7; 9 bases map to TRBD1. The trim removed 8 bases at V and 1 base at J, leaving 12 bases unmatched. The CDR3 sequence is 16 residues long. CDR1 is KGHSH and CDR2 is LQKENI in the germline V gene. The full variable domain, with the rest looked up from reference TRBV18 and TRBJ2-7, is NAGVMQNPRHLVRRRGQEARLRCSPMKGHSHVYWYRQLPEEGLKFMVYLQKENIIDESGMPKERFSAEFPKEGPSILRIQQVVRGDSAAYFCASPRVPGQGSYEQYFGPGTRLTVT.